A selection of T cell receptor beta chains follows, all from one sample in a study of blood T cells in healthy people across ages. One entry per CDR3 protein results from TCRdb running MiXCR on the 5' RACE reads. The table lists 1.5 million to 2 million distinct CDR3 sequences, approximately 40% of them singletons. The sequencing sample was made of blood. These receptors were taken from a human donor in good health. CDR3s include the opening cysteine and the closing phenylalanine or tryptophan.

CDR3: CSARDAPRVKGYTF; length: 14; V: TRBV20-1; J: TRBJ1-2
CDR3: CASSLEDGGYTF; length: 12; V: TRBV7-9; J: TRBJ1-2
CDR3: CSATTGTALNEQYF; length: 14; V: TRBV20-1; J: .
CDR3: CASSLGHSYNSPLHF; length: 15; V: TRBV7-2; J: TRBJ1-6
CDR3: CASSLVRTYFSGANVRTF; length: 18; V: TRBV7-8; J: TRBJ2-6
CDR3: CASSPGALNYGYTF; length: 14; V: TRBV3-1; J: TRBJ1-2
CDR3: CASSTGLARWETQYF; length: 15; V: TRBV2; J: TRBJ2-5
CDR3: CASSSPGQDIRYEQYF; length: 16; V: TRBV7-9; J: TRBJ2-7
CDR3: CASSQEIRDRAYGYTF; length: 16; V: TRBV4-3; J: TRBJ1-2
CDR3: CASSAEQSGGYTF; length: 13; V: TRBV2; J: TRBJ1-2
CDR3: CASSPLVGSKAVQYF; length: 15; V: TRBV9; J: TRBJ2-7
CDR3: CASTDRVIYGYTF; length: 13; V: TRBV6-6; J: TRBJ1-2
CDR3: CASSQAQGGETQYF; length: 14; V: TRBV7-2; J: TRBJ2-5
CDR3: CASSFSGVGTGELFF; length: 15; V: TRBV7-2; J: TRBJ2-2
CDR3: CASSLWVTGGGYF; length: 13; V: TRBV11-2; J: TRBJ2-3
CDR3: CASSVRNIQYF; length: 11; V: TRBV7-9; J: TRBJ2-4
CDR3: CASSVEGTTIAFF; length: 13; V: TRBV7-9; J: TRBJ1-1
CDR3: CASSLVQRGLEQFF; length: 14; V: TRBV5-5; J: TRBJ2-1
CDR3: CSAKGQAPGAFF; length: 12; V: TRBV20-1; J: TRBJ1-1
CDR3: CSGRGGDSYEQYF; length: 13; V: TRBV29-1; J: TRBJ2-7
CDR3: CASSPALRGTGELFF; length: 15; V: TRBV7-8; J: TRBJ2-2
CDR3: CASSQRLAGGRADTQYF; length: 17; V: TRBV11-2; J: TRBJ2-3
CDR3: CASNDRFETQYF; length: 12; V: TRBV11-2; J: TRBJ2-5
CDR3: CASSNSVSETQYF; length: 13; V: TRBV6-5; J: TRBJ2-5
CDR3: CASSQEVSGQECEQYF; length: 16; V: TRBV4-2; J: .
CDR3: CASSLGTLEQYF; length: 12; V: TRBV7-8; J: TRBJ2-7
CDR3: CASSEGGDNYGYTF; length: 14; V: TRBV6-1; J: TRBJ1-2
CDR3: CASSQESYRLDTEAFF; length: 16; V: TRBV14; J: TRBJ1-1
CDR3: CAGSLVGTASYEQYF; length: 15; V: TRBV7-2; J: TRBJ2-7
CDR3: CSAMLGVYNYGYTF; length: 14; V: TRBV20-1; J: TRBJ1-2
CDR3: CASSPPGRSGNTIYF; length: 15; V: TRBV4-2; J: TRBJ1-3
CDR3: CASSVVGIPSSYNEQFF; length: 17; V: TRBV9; J: TRBJ2-1
CDR3: CASSFRGIGANVLTF; length: 15; V: TRBV12-3/TRBV12-4; J: TRBJ2-6
CDR3: CASSQKSRGYTF; length: 12; V: TRBV7-9; J: TRBJ1-2
CDR3: CSARQLAGGQTSTDTQYF; length: 18; V: TRBV20-1; J: TRBJ2-3
CDR3: CATSVVRDSTDTQYF; length: 15; V: TRBV24-1; J: TRBJ2-3
CDR3: CATSRGREIPNTEAFF; length: 16; V: TRBV15; J: TRBJ1-1
CDR3: CASSSYEYYNEQFF; length: 14; V: TRBV6-5; J: TRBJ2-1
CDR3: CASSGKGVNGYTF; length: 13; V: TRBV5-1; J: TRBJ1-2
CDR3: CASSLSRATQYF; length: 12; V: TRBV28; J: TRBJ2-7